The entry below describes one TCR beta chain. Its antigen is as yet unknown. The data originate from a study of T cells in Graves' hyperthyroidism and ophthalmopathy. Study conclusions and caveats: Most clonotypes that expanded in the thyroid above 0.001 also showed up in blood. Using 13 V-J features, a model discriminated ophthalmopathy from stable hyperthyroidism. Ophthalmopathy was identified by the model a median approximately six months ahead of onset.

RNA transcripts provided the source from which TCR beta CDR3 regions were amplified. The study used the HTBI primer set for a first-round RT-PCR of the TCR CDR3. TCRdb reprocessed the multiplex PCR reads via MiXCR and lists one record per CDR3 protein. In the table there are hundreds of thousands of distinct CDR3 sequences, 45% of which are singletons. Clinical symptoms, serum thyroxine, TRAb, thyroid ultrasound and orbital computed tomography established diagnosis. Germline V gene lookup returns CDR1 ENHRY and CDR2 SYGVKD. The CDR3 runs 15 residues. With 4 bases removed from V and 8 bases from J, the gap between germline ends came to 15 bases.

This chain joins TRBV10-3 and TRBJ2-6, with TRBD1 as a possible D gene (5 bases). The sequenced sample was peripheral blood or thyroid tissue (not recorded which). This clonotype was obtained from an adult man with Graves' disease, either hyperthyroidism or ophthalmopathy (not recorded which). CDR3 coding DNA: TGTGCCATCAGTGGGGGCAGGGATAGGACCAACGTCCTGACTTTC. Amino acids: CAISGGRDRTNVLTF.